Shown below are 25 T cell receptor beta chains from a single sample sequenced in a study of cytomegalovirus exposure and HLA in healthy donors. Clones were read by immunoSEQ multiplex PCR, and TCRdb kept only the in-frame ones, dropping some. The table records approximately 64,000 clones, 75% to 90% of them present only once. The specimen was PBMCs. Every receptor here comes from a woman aged 18-30 years in good health and CMV-seronegative.

The chain recombines TRBV5-1 with TRBJ1-4; 7 nucleotides match TRBD1. Losses at the gene ends were 4 bases for V and 6 bases for J; bases not matched to a gene: 6. The CDR3 is 14 amino acids. Per the germline V gene, CDR1 is SGHRS and CDR2 is YFSETQ. The CDR3 DNA is TGCGCCAGCAGCCAAGGACAGGTGTATGAAAAACTGTTTTTT. Its translation: CASSQGQVYEKLFF.

The V gene is TRBV28, the J gene TRBJ1-2; 7 bases match TRBD1. The CDR3 has 15 amino acids. CDR1 is MDHEN, CDR2 SYDVKM, per germline. Trimming cost V 3 bases and J 3 bases; bases outside gene matches: 7. For the CDR3, the DNA is TGTGCCAGCAGTTTGGGACAGACACTCTACTATGGCTACACCTTC. Translating it yields CASSLGQTLYYGYTF.

V and J are TRBV7-3 and TRBJ1-1; D not resolved. The CDR3 covers 15 residues. V lost 2 bases, J lost 1 base, and 11 bases lay in between. The germline gives CDR1 SGHTA, CDR2 FQGTGA. Here the CDR3 reads CASSLAGLPNTEAFF. The DNA for the CDR3 is TGTGCCAGCAGCTTAGCTGGACTGCCGAACACTGAAGCTTTCTTT.

V is TRBV4-3 and J is TRBJ1-2, with a weak D call TRBD1 (5 bases). Germline CDR1 is LGHNA and CDR2 is YSLEER. The ends were cut back, 0 bases at V and 4 bases at J, with 12 bases in the middle. The CDR3 has 15 amino acids. CDR3 residues: CASSQERGALYGYTF. The DNA of the CDR3 is TGCGCCAGCAGCCAAGAACGCGGGGCCCTCTATGGCTACACCTTC.

This rearrangement joins TRBV5-5 to TRBJ1-2; D remains unclear. V lost 0 bases, J lost 5 bases, and 8 bases lay in between. From germline, CDR1 is SGHKS and CDR2 YYEKEE (reference sequence). This CDR3 comprises 13 residues. The CDR3 protein is CASSLGHAYGYTF. The CDR3 DNA sequence: TGTGCCAGCAGCTTGGGACACGCTTATGGCTACACCTTC.

The chain couples TRBV19 to TRBJ2-3; 8 bases match TRBD2. Trimming cost V 5 bases and J 1 base; bases outside gene matches: 8. The CDR3 loop spans 16 amino acids. From germline, CDR1 is LNHDA and CDR2 SQIVND (reference sequence). The CDR3 DNA reads as TGTGCCAGTAGTCTACCAGCGGGGGCGGGCACAGATACGCAGTATTTT. Its protein is CASSLPAGAGTDTQYF.

The CDR3 region is CASSEASGRELAKNIQYF. CDR3 DNA sequence: TGCGCCAGCAGTGAGGCTAGCGGGAGGGAGCTAGCCAAAAACATTCAGTACTTC. The rearrangement joins TRBV10-2 to TRBJ2-4, with 12 bases matching TRBD2. This CDR3 comprises 18 residues. Unmatched junction bases numbered 5, after V lost 2 bases and J lost 0 bases. Germline V gives CDR1 WSHSY, CDR2 SAAADI.

The chain links TRBV9 to TRBJ2-1; 7 positions match TRBD1. CDR1 is SGDLS and CDR2 is YYNGEE in the germline V gene. The CDR3 runs 16 residues. J was trimmed by 7 bases and V by 3 bases; bases with no gene match: 13. The CDR3 loop is CASSADRQGEWNEQFF. The DNA for the CDR3 is TGTGCCAGCAGCGCGGACAGGCAGGGGGAATGGAATGAGCAGTTCTTC. Filled out from reference TRBV9 and TRBJ2-1, the complete variable domain reads DSGVTQTPKHLITATGQRVTLRCSPRSGDLSVYWYQQSLDQGLQFLIQYYNGEERAKGNILERFSAQQFPDLHSELNLSSLELGDSALYFCASSADRQGEWNEQFFGPGTRLTVL.

The V and J genes are TRBV7-3 and TRBJ2-1; 9 bases match TRBD2. Germline loops: CDR1 SGHTA, CDR2 FQGTGA. V was clipped by 2 bases and J by 3 bases; unmatched bases: 5. The CDR3 covers 16 residues. CDR3: CASSLFSGGFYNEQFF. CDR3 in DNA: TGTGCCAGCAGCTTATTTAGCGGGGGATTCTACAATGAGCAGTTCTTC.

The J gene is TRBJ2-5, the V gene TRBV12-2; the D call in the table, TRBD1, was not verified against the DNA. TRBV12-2 is recorded as a pseudogene. The CDR3 is 16 residues long. The CDR3 is CASRLDREGWVETQYF. The CDR3 nucleotides read TGTGCAAGTCGCCTGGACAGGGAAGGTTGGGTAGAGACCCAGTACTTC.

The rearrangement links TRBV15 to TRBJ2-1; 12 bases agree with TRBD2. CDR3 size: 18 residues. Germline V lookup: CDR1 LNHNV, CDR2 YYDKDF (reference sequence). Trimming removed 3 bases from V and 4 bases from J; junction bases left unmatched: 10. Here the CDR3 DNA reads TGTGCCACCAGCAGCGATTTTACTAGCGGGGGGAATTACAATGAGCAGTTCTTC. It is translated as CATSSDFTSGGNYNEQFF.

This clone occurred once. The chain is built from TRBV4-3 and TRBJ2-3; TRBD2 is a possible D gene (6 bases). V shed 1 base and J shed 7 bases, with 15 bases lying between them. Germline V gene data show CDR1 as LGHNA and CDR2 as YSLEER. This CDR3 comprises 15 residues. CDR3 loop: CASSQGIGAGNTQYF. The CDR3 DNA is TGCGCCAGCAGCCAAGGTATAGGGGCGGGGAATACGCAGTATTTT.

The chain has TRBV6-4 and TRBJ2-2; 7 bases are shared with TRBD2. Per the germline V gene, CDR1 is MRHNA and CDR2 is SNTAGT. The CDR3 totals 16 residues. Trimming at V came to 0 bases and at J to 8 bases, leaving 9 bases not matched to a gene. CDR3 residues: CASSDSRELGTGELFF. As DNA, the CDR3 is TGTGCCAGCAGTGACTCGCGGGAGTTGGGTACTGGGGAGCTGTTTTTT.

The chain employs TRBV7-9 and TRBJ1-4, with 7 bases matching TRBD1. Germline trimming cut 5 bases from V and 5 bases from J; bases unmatched to any gene: 2. CDR1 is SEHNR, CDR2 FQNEAQ, per germline (reference sequence). The CDR3 runs 13 residues. Here the CDR3 DNA reads TGTGCCAGCAGCCGGGGACAGAATGAAAAACTGTTTTTT. The encoded protein is CASSRGQNEKLFF.

A single count supports this clone. V gene TRBV4-1 combines with J gene TRBJ1-5, with 7 bases aligning to TRBD1. CDR3 length: 16 amino acids. Germline V gene sequence: CDR1 MGHRA, CDR2 YSYEKL. The trim removed 4 bases at V and 0 bases at J, leaving 6 bases unmatched. The CDR3, as DNA: TGCGCCAGCAGCCCTACCGGGACAGATAGCAATCAGCCCCAGCATTTT. The encoded protein is CASSPTGTDSNQPQHF.

The chain couples TRBV4-3 to TRBJ1-1; D unresolved. Germline V lookup: CDR1 LGHNA, CDR2 YSLEER. V was clipped by 0 bases and J by 2 bases, with 13 bases between them. The CDR3 has 16 amino acids. The CDR3 bases are TGCGCCAGCAGCCAAGACGGATACGAGGTTAACACTGAAGCTTTCTTT. Protein: CASSQDGYEVNTEAFF.

The CDR3 DNA follows: TGTGCCAGTAGTAGTATATACGGGGGCGAGCAGTACTTC. Encoded protein: CASSSIYGGEQYF. The J gene is TRBJ2-7, the V gene TRBV19; D possibly corresponds to TRBD2 (6 bases). V lost 4 bases to trimming and J lost 6 bases, with 13 bases between them. The V gene's germline CDR1 is LNHDA and CDR2 SQIVND (reference sequence). The CDR3 contains 13 residues.

The rearrangement uses TRBV7-6 and TRBJ2-6; 8 bases agree with TRBD1. Germline lookup yields CDR1 SGHVS and CDR2 FNYEAQ. Trimming took 2 bases from V and 2 from J; bases not matched to a gene: 8. The CDR3 totals 18 residues. CDR3 protein: CASSLKTGANTGANVLTF. The CDR3, as DNA: TGTGCCAGCAGCTTAAAGACAGGGGCGAATACTGGGGCCAACGTCCTGACTTTC. The full variable domain, its missing parts supplied by reference TRBV7-6 and TRBJ2-6, is GAGVSQSPRYKVTKRGQDVALRCDPISGHVSLYWYRQALGQGPEFLTYFNYEAQQDKSGLPNDRFSAERPEGSISTLTIQRTEQRDSAMYRCASSLKTGANTGANVLTFGAGSRLTVL.

V gene TRBV5-1 combines with J gene TRBJ2-5; 9 nucleotides agree with TRBD1. This CDR3 spans 18 amino acids. With V trimmed by 5 bases and J by 5 bases, 19 bases remained unmatched. CDR1 is SGHRS, CDR2 YFSETQ, per germline. The CDR3 region is CASRMMSGTGSLGETQYF. The CDR3 nucleotides are TGCGCCAGCAGGATGATGTCGGGGACAGGGTCTTTAGGGGAGACCCAGTACTTC.

This chain connects TRBV13 to TRBJ2-7, with 13 bases matching TRBD2. The germline V gene encodes CDR1 PRHDT and CDR2 FYEKMQ (reference sequence). The ends lost 5 bases at V and 7 bases at J; junction bases unmatched: 11. This CDR3 spans 16 amino acids. The CDR3 loop is CASSDTGLAGVGEQYF. The CDR3 nucleotides read TGTGCCAGCAGCGATACCGGACTAGCGGGAGTGGGTGAGCAGTACTTC.

V usage is TRBV7-9 and J usage is TRBJ2-7; weak D call: TRBD2 (5 bases). Germline V gene sequence: CDR1 SEHNR, CDR2 FQNEAQ (reference sequence). V was shortened by 1 base and J by 5 bases, with 9 bases between the two germline ends. The CDR3 is made up of 13 amino acids. The CDR3 protein is CASSLVQRNEQYF. The CDR3 coding sequence is TGTGCCAGCAGCTTAGTACAGCGGAACGAGCAGTACTTC.

V and J are TRBV30 and TRBJ2-3, with D possibly TRBD1 on 5 matching bases. Between the trimmed V and J ends, which lost 3 bases and 4 bases, there was a span of 14 bases. Germline V gives CDR1 GTSNPN, CDR2 SVGIG (reference sequence). The length of the CDR3 is 14 residues. The CDR3 DNA is TGTGCCTGGAGGTGGGGCTTTGGCGCAGATACGCAGTATTTT. It is translated as CAWRWGFGADTQYF. The variable domain in full, completed from reference TRBV30 and TRBJ2-3, reads SQTIHQWPATLVQPVGSPLSLECTVEGTSNPNLYWYRQAAGRGLQLLFYSVGIGQISSEVPQNLSASRPQDRQFILSSKKLLLSDSGFYLCAWRWGFGADTQYFGPGTRLTVL.

This clone was detected only once. This chain joins TRBV7-3 and TRBJ1-5; D is unclear. V was clipped by 5 bases and J by 6 bases, with 14 bases between them. This CDR3 spans 14 amino acids. The germline gives CDR1 SGHTA, CDR2 FQGTGA. The CDR3 DNA sequence: TGTGCCAGCAGCGATAGACATATAGGTCAGCCCCAGCATTTT. This codes for CASSDRHIGQPQHF.

This CDR3 reads CASSLVRYEAFF. CDR3 nucleotide sequence: TGTGCCAGCAGCTTAGTACGGTATGAAGCTTTCTTT. The chain has TRBV7-2 and TRBJ1-1; no clear D gene. The CDR3 covers 12 residues. The germline V and J ends were trimmed by 1 base and 7 bases, with 7 bases remaining between them. The germline CDR1 and CDR2 sequences are SGHTA and FQGNSA. The full variable domain, completed using reference TRBV7-2 and TRBJ1-1, is GAGVSQSPSNKVTEKGKDVELRCDPISGHTALYWYRQSLGQGLEFLIYFQGNSAPDKSGLPSDRFSAERTGGSVSTLTIQRTQQEDSAVYLCASSLVRYEAFFGQGTRLTVV.

This sequence joins TRBV10-3 and TRBJ2-5; the D gene is possibly TRBD1 (5 bases). CDR3 length: 13 residues. V was clipped by 6 bases and J by 1 base, with 9 bases between them. Germline CDR1 and CDR2: ENHRY and SYGVKD. The CDR3 here is CAISQQGQETQYF. The CDR3 DNA sequence: TGTGCCATCAGCCAGCAGGGCCAAGAGACCCAGTACTTC.